This is a list of T cell receptor beta chains from one sample in a study of post-analysis software for immune sequencing data. One entry per CDR3 protein results from TCRdb running MiXCR on the PCR reads. The profile covers roughly 400,000 distinct CDR3 sequences, with 30% to 45% appearing a single time and about 8% taken by the ten largest. The sequenced material came from blood. These receptors originate from a girl aged 2 to 10 with multiple sclerosis. Each CDR3 is given with its conserved first and last residue. Fields, in order: D gene, J gene, clone size, V gene, CDR3 DNA, CDR3 protein. The D gene is left open where the match is weak. The size field is filled for only some rows; it gives once, few, many or a size class.

D gene: .
J gene: TRBJ2-7
clone size: .
V gene: TRBV5-8
CDR3 DNA: TGTGCCAGCAGCGGAGCCTTCCGGGACCCCTACTCCTACGAGCAGTACTTC
CDR3 protein: CASSGAFRDPYSYEQYF

D gene: TRBD1
J gene: TRBJ1-5
clone size: few
V gene: TRBV28
CDR3 DNA: TGTGCCAGCAGTCACCGGGACAGATTATATAGCAATCAGCCCCAGCATTTT
CDR3 protein: CASSHRDRLYSNQPQHF

D gene: .
J gene: TRBJ1-5
clone size: once
V gene: TRBV20-1
CDR3 DNA: TGCAGTGCTAAACTCAGCAATCAGCCCCAGCATTTT
CDR3 protein: CSAKLSNQPQHF

D gene: .
J gene: TRBJ2-3
clone size: few
V gene: TRBV21-1
CDR3 DNA: TGTGCCAGCAGCAAAGGAGAAACAGATACGCAGTATTTT
CDR3 protein: CASSKGETDTQYF

D gene: TRBD1
J gene: TRBJ1-2
clone size: few
V gene: TRBV12-3/TRBV12-4
CDR3 DNA: TGTGCCAGCAGTTCCCAGACAGGGCCTGGATATGGCTACACCTTC
CDR3 protein: CASSSQTGPGYGYTF

D gene: .
J gene: TRBJ2-1
clone size: few
V gene: TRBV20-1
CDR3 DNA: TGCAGTGCCGAGGGAAGGGGGGGACAGCTCAATGAGCAGTTCTTC
CDR3 protein: CSAEGRGGQLNEQFF

D gene: .
J gene: TRBJ1-1
clone size: once
V gene: TRBV4-2
CDR3 DNA: TGTGCCAGCAGCCAAGATCAGGCCAGGAACACTGAAGCTTTCTTT
CDR3 protein: CASSQDQARNTEAFF

D gene: TRBD2
J gene: TRBJ2-1
clone size: .
V gene: TRBV29-1
CDR3 DNA: TGCAGCGTTGAATTCTGGGGGGGTGAGCAGTTCTTC
CDR3 protein: CSVEFWGGEQFF

D gene: .
J gene: TRBJ1-1
clone size: once
V gene: TRBV6-4
CDR3 DNA: TGTGCCAGCAGAGGATCACCCGACTGGGGCACTGAAGCTTTCTTT
CDR3 protein: CASRGSPDWGTEAFF

D gene: TRBD1
J gene: TRBJ1-5
clone size: .
V gene: TRBV28
CDR3 DNA: TGTGCCAGCAGTTCCGCCGCAGGGGGACGGTTTCAGCCCCAGCATTTT
CDR3 protein: CASSSAAGGRFQPQHF

D gene: .
J gene: TRBJ2-7
clone size: once
V gene: TRBV12-3/TRBV12-4
CDR3 DNA: TGTGCCTGCAGTTTAGTTGCCCTGAGGGACGCAACCTACGAGCAGTACTTC
CDR3 protein: CACSLVALRDATYEQYF

D gene: .
J gene: TRBJ1-1
clone size: .
V gene: TRBV18
CDR3 DNA: TGTGCCAGCTCACCACCGGGCGTGAGAAGTGGTTCGAACACTGAAGCTTTCTTT
CDR3 protein: CASSPPGVRSGSNTEAFF

D gene: .
J gene: TRBJ2-3
clone size: .
V gene: TRBV18
CDR3 DNA: TGTGCCAGCTCACCACCCCAGGGCGAATTAGATACGCAGTATTTT
CDR3 protein: CASSPPQGELDTQYF

D gene: .
J gene: TRBJ2-5
clone size: .
V gene: TRBV12-3/TRBV12-4
CDR3 DNA: TGTGCCAGCAGCCCTACGAGGGGAAAGACGACCCAGTACTTC
CDR3 protein: CASSPTRGKTTQYF

D gene: TRBD1
J gene: TRBJ1-2
clone size: few
V gene: TRBV20-1
CDR3 DNA: TGCAGTGCTAGCCCGACAGGGGGGAATGGCTACACCTTC
CDR3 protein: CSASPTGGNGYTF

D gene: .
J gene: TRBJ2-7
clone size: once
V gene: TRBV5-6
CDR3 DNA: TGTGCCAGCAGCTTGACCGGGACTCCCTACGAGCAGTACTTC
CDR3 protein: CASSLTGTPYEQYF

D gene: .
J gene: TRBJ2-3
clone size: many
V gene: TRBV12-3/TRBV12-4
CDR3 DNA: TGTGCCAGCAGTTTGGGTAACCCATACACAGATACGCAGTATTTT
CDR3 protein: CASSLGNPYTDTQYF